What follows is one TCR beta chain and its context. The antigen this receptor binds is unknown. Per-nucleotide qualities are absent, and no much larger clonotype sits a single base away. Collaborating institutions collected whole blood in K2EDTA tubes following their own protocols. For TCRbeta analysis, collaborators shipped samples in one of three forms: frozen whole blood, isolated PBMCs, or DNA extracted from either of those sample types. TCRbeta CDR3 regions were amplified from genomic DNA by means of the immunoSEQ Assay, a bias-controlled multiplex PCR. Per the authors' processing: The number of nucleated cells in each sample was estimated by amplification of reference gene primers within the assay. To quantify the absolute abundance of each unique TCRbeta CDR3 rearrangement, sequence reads were collapsed and filtered. For each sample, productive Simpson clonality was calculated as the square root of Simpson's diversity index across productive rearrangements. This immuneACCESS table, as held by TCRdb, lists in-frame sequences with V and J called but not all clones. Of the missing ones, under half trace to an unresolved V gene in checked studies; the others have no known cause. Clone size and the V and J calls come from that table; the DNA yielded D and trimming. The sample table holds about 220,000 clones, of which around 82% were seen once. The ten largest clones take up 3% to 4.5% of the sample.

These data belong to a study of blood T cell repertoires in COVID-19 (dated by TCRdb to about 2020). With respect to the entire study: Samples from collaborators originated in the United States, Italy and Spain and spanned both the acute and convalescent phases of COVID-19. Samples were obtained from the ongoing ImmuneRACE study (first 160 participants) and from 1,254 subjects provided by 6 global collaborators. Where HLA class I and class II types were available, the types were taken from metadata supplied by the sample provider, not from assay-based typing. The dataset comprised deeply sampled blood TCRbeta repertoires from subjects exposed to, actively infected with, or recovered from COVID-19. The repertoires were made available in a free public database intended to serve as a resource for research on the immune response to SARS-CoV-2. Nearly every sample came with metadata listing a de-identified subject ID, COVID-19 status, age in years and sex. The prospective study material was composed of cDNA or gDNA derived from T cells, B-cell-depleted T cells, or PBMCs.

V loses 3 bases, J loses 7 bases, and the germline ends lie 13 bases apart. The CDR3 numbers 14 residues from cysteine through phenylalanine. Only the CDR3 part of the read is kept: 42 bases, read in frame from the first base. CDR1 and CDR2, looked up from the germline V gene (reference sequence), are LGHDT and YNNKEL. Overall study results and their limits: The amount of clinical and demographic metadata varied by source and participant and was provided uncurated.

The receptor chain draws on TRBV3-1 (or the pseudogene TRBV3-2) and TRBJ1-3; no confident D gene assignment can be made. The specimen sequenced was peripheral blood. This sequence originates from a woman of 80 years or more with acute or convalescent COVID-19. For the CDR3, the sequence is CASSQTHGANTIYF. DNA sequence: TGTGCCAGCAGCCAGACCCACGGAGCGAACACCATATATTTT.